The entry that follows covers one T cell receptor (beta chain) sequence. Its matching antigen is unknown. The germline CDR1 and CDR2 sequences are LNHNV and YYDKDF (reference sequence). Trimming stripped 3 bases from V and 6 bases from J, with 6 bases between. The CDR3 extends over 12 amino acids. The data were obtained in a study of T cell responses to AZD1222 COVID-19 vaccine. Across the study: Second-dose intervals of approximately 4 or approximately 12 weeks were pooled. Notes on the study in general: The donor cohort was predominantly white British with a female majority, and clonal diversity may have been underestimated.

The assay was immunoSEQ multiplex PCR, and TCRdb's table has in-frame clones only and misses some. The table records about 180,000 clones, 80% to 90% of them present only once. This receptor was obtained from an adult in good health. The chain recombines TRBV15 with TRBJ1-5; unclear D gene. Sequenced material: peripheral blood, taken on day 0 of AZD1222 vaccination. The CDR3 loop reads CATSRDRQPQHF. The CDR3 nucleotides read TGTGCCACCAGCAGGGACCGTCAGCCCCAGCATTTT. Looking up the rest from reference TRBV15 and TRBJ1-5 gives the full variable domain: DAMVIQNPRYQVTQFGKPVTLSCSQTLNHNVMYWYQQKSSQAPKLLFHYYDKDFNNEADTPDNFQSRRPNTSFCFLDIRSPGLGDTAMYLCATSRDRQPQHFGDGTRLSIL.